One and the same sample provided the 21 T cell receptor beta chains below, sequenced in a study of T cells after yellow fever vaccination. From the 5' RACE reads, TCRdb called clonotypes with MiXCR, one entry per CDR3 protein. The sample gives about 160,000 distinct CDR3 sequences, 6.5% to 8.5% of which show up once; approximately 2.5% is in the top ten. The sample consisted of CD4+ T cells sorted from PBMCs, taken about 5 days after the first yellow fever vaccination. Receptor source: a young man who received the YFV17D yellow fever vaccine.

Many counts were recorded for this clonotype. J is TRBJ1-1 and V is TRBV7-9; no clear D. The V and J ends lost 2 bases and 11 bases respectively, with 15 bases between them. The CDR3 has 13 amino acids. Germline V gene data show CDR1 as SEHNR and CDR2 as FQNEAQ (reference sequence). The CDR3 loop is CASSLTDTPGAFF. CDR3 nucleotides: TGTGCCAGCAGCTTAACAGATACCCCGGGTGCTTTCTTT.

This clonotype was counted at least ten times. The CDR3 bases are TGTGCCAGCAGCCGCCCAGGGAGGGCAGATACGCAGTATTTT. This codes for CASSRPGRADTQYF. The chain carries TRBV7-8 and TRBJ2-3; 7 bases are a match to TRBD2. The CDR3 is 14 amino acids. After removal of 5 bases from V and 4 bases from J, the junction contained 6 bases not matched to a gene. The germline V gene encodes CDR1 SGHVS and CDR2 FQNEAQ.

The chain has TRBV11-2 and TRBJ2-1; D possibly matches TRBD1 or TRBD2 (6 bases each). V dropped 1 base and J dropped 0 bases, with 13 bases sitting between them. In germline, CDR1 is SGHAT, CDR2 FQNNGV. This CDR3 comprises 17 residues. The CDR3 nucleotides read TGTGCCAGCAGCTTAGGGGGGGCGGGGAGCTCCTACAATGAGCAGTTCTTC. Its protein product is CASSLGGAGSSYNEQFF. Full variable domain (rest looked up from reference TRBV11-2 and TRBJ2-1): EAGVAQSPRYKIIEKRQSVAFWCNPISGHATLYWYQQILGQGPKLLIQFQNNGVVDDSQLPKDRFSAERLKGVDSTLKIQPAKLEDSAVYLCASSLGGAGSSYNEQFFGPGTRLTVL.

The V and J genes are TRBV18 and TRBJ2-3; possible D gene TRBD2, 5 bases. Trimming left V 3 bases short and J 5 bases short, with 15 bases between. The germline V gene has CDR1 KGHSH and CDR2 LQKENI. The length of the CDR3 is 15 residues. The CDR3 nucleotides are TGTGCCAGCTCACCCCCGGGAAGGGCGGAAGATACGCAGTATTTT. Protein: CASSPPGRAEDTQYF.

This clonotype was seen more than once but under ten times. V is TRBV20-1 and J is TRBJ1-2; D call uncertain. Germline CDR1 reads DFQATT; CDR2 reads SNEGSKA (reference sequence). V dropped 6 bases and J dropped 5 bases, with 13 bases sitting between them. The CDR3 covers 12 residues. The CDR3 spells CSAAASLYGYTF. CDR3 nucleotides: TGCAGTGCGGCAGCCAGCCTTTATGGCTACACCTTC.

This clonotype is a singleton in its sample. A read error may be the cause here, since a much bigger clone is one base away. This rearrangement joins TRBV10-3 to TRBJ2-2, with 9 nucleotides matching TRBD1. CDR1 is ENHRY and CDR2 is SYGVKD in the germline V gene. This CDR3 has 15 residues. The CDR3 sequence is CTIKPGTGTTGELFF. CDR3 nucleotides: TGTACCATCAAACCCGGGACAGGGACGACCGGGGAGCTGTTTTTT.

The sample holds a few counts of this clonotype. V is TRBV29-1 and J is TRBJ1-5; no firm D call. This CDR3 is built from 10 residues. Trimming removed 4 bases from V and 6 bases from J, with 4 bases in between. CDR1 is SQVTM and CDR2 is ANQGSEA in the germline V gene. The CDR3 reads CSVGGQPQHF. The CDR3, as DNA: TGCAGCGTTGGAGGTCAGCCCCAGCATTTT.

CDR3 bases: TGTGCCAGCAGGACGTACACCGGGGAGCTGTTTTTT. Protein sequence: CASRTYTGELFF. V and J are TRBV28 and TRBJ2-2; no clear D. This CDR3 comprises 12 residues. Germline values: CDR1 MDHEN, CDR2 SYDVKM. V lost 6 bases, J lost 3 bases, and 5 bases lay in between.

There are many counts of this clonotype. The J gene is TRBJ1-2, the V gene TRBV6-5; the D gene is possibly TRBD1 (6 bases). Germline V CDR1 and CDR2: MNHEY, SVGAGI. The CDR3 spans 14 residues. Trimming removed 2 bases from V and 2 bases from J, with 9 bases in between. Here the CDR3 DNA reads TGTGCCAGCAGTTACGGGGGGCAGAACTATGGCTACACCTTC. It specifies CASSYGGQNYGYTF.

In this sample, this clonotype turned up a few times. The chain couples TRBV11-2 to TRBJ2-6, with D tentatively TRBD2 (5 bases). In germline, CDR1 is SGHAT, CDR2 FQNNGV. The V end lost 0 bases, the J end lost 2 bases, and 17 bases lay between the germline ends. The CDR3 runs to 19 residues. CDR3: CASSLDRWERVPGANVLTF. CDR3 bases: TGTGCCAGCAGCTTAGATCGGTGGGAGAGGGTTCCTGGGGCCAACGTCCTGACTTTC.

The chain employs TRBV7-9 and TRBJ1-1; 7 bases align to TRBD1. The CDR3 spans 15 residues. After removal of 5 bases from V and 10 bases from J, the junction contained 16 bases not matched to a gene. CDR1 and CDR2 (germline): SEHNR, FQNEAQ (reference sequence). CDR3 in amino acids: CASSKRGGAGLAAFF. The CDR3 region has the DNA TGTGCCAGCAGCAAGAGAGGGGGCGCGGGCTTAGCAGCTTTCTTT.

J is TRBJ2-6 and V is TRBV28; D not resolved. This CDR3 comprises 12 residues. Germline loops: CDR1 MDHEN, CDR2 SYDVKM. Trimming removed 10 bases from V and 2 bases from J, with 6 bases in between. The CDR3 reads CATLTGANVLTF. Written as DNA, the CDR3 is TGTGCCACCTTAACTGGGGCCAACGTCCTGACTTTC. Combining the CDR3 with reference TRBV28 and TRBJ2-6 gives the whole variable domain DVKVTQSSRYLVKRTGEKVFLECVQDMDHENMFWYRQDPGLGLRLIYFSYDVKMKEKGDIPEGYSVSREKKERFSLILESASTNQTSMYLCATLTGANVLTFGAGSRLTVL.

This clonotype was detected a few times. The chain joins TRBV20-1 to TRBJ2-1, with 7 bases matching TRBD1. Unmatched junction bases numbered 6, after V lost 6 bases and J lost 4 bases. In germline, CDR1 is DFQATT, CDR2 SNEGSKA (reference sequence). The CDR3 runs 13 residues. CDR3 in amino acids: CSATTGSYNEQFF. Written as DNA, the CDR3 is TGCAGTGCAACGACAGGGTCGTACAATGAGCAGTTCTTC.

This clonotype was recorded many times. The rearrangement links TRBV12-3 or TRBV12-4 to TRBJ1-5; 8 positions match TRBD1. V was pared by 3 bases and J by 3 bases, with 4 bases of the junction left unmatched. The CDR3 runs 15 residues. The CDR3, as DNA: TGTGCCAGCAGTTTGAGGCAGGGGGCCAATCAGCCCCAGCATTTT. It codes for CASSLRQGANQPQHF.

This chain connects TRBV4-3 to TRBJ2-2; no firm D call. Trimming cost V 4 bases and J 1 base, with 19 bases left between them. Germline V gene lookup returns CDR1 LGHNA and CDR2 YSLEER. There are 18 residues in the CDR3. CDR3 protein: CASSRQHTLPQNTGELFF. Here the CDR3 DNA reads TGCGCCAGCAGCCGCCAGCACACCCTTCCCCAGAACACCGGGGAGCTGTTTTTT.

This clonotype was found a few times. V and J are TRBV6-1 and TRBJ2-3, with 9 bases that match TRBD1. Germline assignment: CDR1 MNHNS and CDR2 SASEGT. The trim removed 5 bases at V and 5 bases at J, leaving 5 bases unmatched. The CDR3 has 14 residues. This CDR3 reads CASSRQGDRDTQYF. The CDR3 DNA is TGTGCCAGCAGTAGACAGGGGGATCGAGATACGCAGTATTTT.

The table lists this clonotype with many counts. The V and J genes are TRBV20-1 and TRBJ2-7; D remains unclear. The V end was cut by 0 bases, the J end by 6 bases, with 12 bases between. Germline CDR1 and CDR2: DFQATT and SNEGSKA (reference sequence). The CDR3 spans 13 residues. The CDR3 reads CSAREHKTGEQYF. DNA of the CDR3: TGCAGTGCTAGAGAACATAAGACGGGCGAGCAGTACTTC.

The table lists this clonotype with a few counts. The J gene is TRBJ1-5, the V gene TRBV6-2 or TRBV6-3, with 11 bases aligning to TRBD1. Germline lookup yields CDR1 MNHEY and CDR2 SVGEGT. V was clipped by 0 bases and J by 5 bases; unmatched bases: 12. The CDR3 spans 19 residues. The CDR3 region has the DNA TGTGCCAGCAGTTACTCGATTTCTGGACAGGGGGCTGTCTATCAGCCCCAGCATTTT. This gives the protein CASSYSISGQGAVYQPQHF.

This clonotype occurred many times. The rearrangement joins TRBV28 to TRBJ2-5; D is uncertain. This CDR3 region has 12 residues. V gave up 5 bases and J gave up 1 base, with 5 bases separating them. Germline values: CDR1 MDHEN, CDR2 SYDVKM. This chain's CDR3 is CASSLSQETQYF. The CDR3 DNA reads TGTGCCAGCAGTCTCTCCCAAGAGACCCAGTACTTC.

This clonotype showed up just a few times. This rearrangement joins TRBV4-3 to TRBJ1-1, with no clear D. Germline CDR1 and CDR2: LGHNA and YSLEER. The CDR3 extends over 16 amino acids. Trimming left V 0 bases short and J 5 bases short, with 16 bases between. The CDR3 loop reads CASSQDLQRGGTEAFF. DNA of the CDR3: TGCGCCAGCAGCCAAGATCTGCAACGGGGAGGGACTGAAGCTTTCTTT.

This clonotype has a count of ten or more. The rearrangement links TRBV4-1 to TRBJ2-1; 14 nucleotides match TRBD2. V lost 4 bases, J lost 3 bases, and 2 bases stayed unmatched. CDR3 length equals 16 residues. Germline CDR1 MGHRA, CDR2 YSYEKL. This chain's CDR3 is CASSPGTSGGYNEQFF. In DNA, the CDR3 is TGCGCCAGCAGCCCCGGGACTAGCGGGGGCTACAATGAGCAGTTCTTC.